These T cell receptor beta chains were read from a single sample in a study of human T cells and chemical hapten exposure. TCRdb called the RACE reads again in MiXCR, with one record for every CDR3 protein. This table has about 74,000 distinct CDR3 sequences, about 32% appearing once. Sequenced material: whole blood, taken in connection with sensitization to the hapten diphenylcyclopropenone (DPC). These receptors were obtained from a man between 40 and 49 years old with alopecia areata. Some clones in this sample may be carry-over from other donors' samples. CDR3s include the opening cysteine and the closing phenylalanine or tryptophan. A D gene is named only where the DNA matches it firmly. Clone size, where shown, is once, few, many, or a class for clones that have expanded.

clone size,D gene,CDR3 length,J gene,V gene,CDR3 protein,CDR3 DNA
few,-,16,TRBJ2-5,TRBV7-2,CASSSPTPGGSETQYF,TGTGCCAGCAGCTCCCCGACTCCTGGGGGATCGGAGACCCAGTACTTC
few,-,11,TRBJ2-7,TRBV5-6,CASSFNYEQYF,TGTGCCAGCAGCTTCAATTACGAGCAGTACTTC
-,-,12,TRBJ2-7,TRBV6-2/TRBV6-3,CASSYSAYEQYF,TGTGCCAGCAGTTACTCGGCCTACGAGCAGTACTTC
-,-,13,TRBJ1-1,TRBV6-4,CASSDSRRGVAFF,TGTGCCAGCAGTGACTCGCGCCGAGGGGTAGCTTTCTTT
-,-,15,TRBJ1-1,TRBV20-1,CSARGPQVGSPEAFF,TGCAGTGCTAGAGGCCCACAGGTAGGGTCTCCTGAAGCTTTCTTT
few,TRBD1,15,TRBJ1-2,TRBV5-1,CASSLVRDSSYGYTF,TGCGCCAGCAGCTTGGTAAGGGACAGCAGCTATGGCTACACCTTC
-,-,16,TRBJ2-7,TRBV12-3/TRBV12-4,CASSLAAPGGGYEQYF,TGTGCCAGCAGTTTAGCGGCCCCAGGGGGAGGCTACGAGCAGTACTTC
once,-,18,TRBJ2-6,TRBV12-5,CASGSRGRLFSGANVLTF,TGTGCTAGTGGTTCCCGGGGCAGGCTTTTCTCTGGGGCCAACGTCCTGACTTTC
few,-,17,TRBJ1-6,TRBV20-1,CSARVRTASSYNSPLHF,TGCAGTGCTAGAGTGAGGACAGCGAGCTCCTATAATTCACCCCTCCACTTT
once,-,13,TRBJ2-6,TRBV20-1,CSVTVPGANVLTF,TGCAGTGTGACGGTCCCCGGGGCCAACGTCCTGACTTTC
-,-,14,TRBJ1-1,TRBV28,CASSLVQKNTEAFF,TGTGCCAGCAGTTTAGTACAGAAGAACACTGAAGCTTTCTTT
-,TRBD1,14,TRBJ1-2,TRBV28,CASRLGGASYGYTF,TGTGCCAGCAGACTAGGGGGCGCGAGCTATGGCTACACCTTC
-,TRBD2,16,TRBJ2-5,TRBV6-2/TRBV6-3,CASGRGDAGGGKTQYF,TGTGCCAGCGGCAGGGGAGATGCGGGAGGAGGGAAGACCCAGTACTTC
-,-,16,TRBJ2-2,TRBV6-5,CASSYSEGSSPGELFF,TGTGCCAGCAGTTACTCTGAGGGGAGTAGTCCCGGGGAGCTGTTTTTT
-,-,14,TRBJ2-7,TRBV6-1,CASRTALGVHEQYF,TGTGCCAGCAGGACGGCGCTTGGGGTCCACGAGCAGTACTTC
few,-,14,TRBJ1-4,TRBV20-1,CSARGPGPWAKLFF,TGCAGTGCCCGCGGTCCGGGGCCATGGGCTAAACTGTTTTTT
-,-,14,TRBJ1-6,TRBV4-3,CASSQGQPGSPLHF,TGCGCCAGCAGCCAAGGCCAACCCGGTTCACCCCTCCACTTT
-,-,15,TRBJ1-4,TRBV28,CASSYLTGSNEKLFF,TGTGCCAGCAGTTATTTGACAGGCTCTAATGAAAAACTGTTTTTT
few,TRBD2,18,TRBJ2-1,TRBV6-5,CASSYRTSGSFGFNEQFF,TGTGCCAGCAGCTATCGGACTAGCGGGAGCTTTGGATTCAATGAGCAGTTCTTC
few,TRBD1,13,TRBJ2-1,TRBV9,CATPGTGHNEQFF,TGTGCCACCCCAGGGACAGGGCACAATGAGCAGTTCTTC
few,TRBD1,14,TRBJ2-7,TRBV6-2/TRBV6-3,CASSYSLQGVEQYF,TGTGCCAGCAGTTACTCGTTACAGGGGGTCGAGCAGTACTTC
few,TRBD1,14,TRBJ1-5,TRBV5-1,CASSTGQGGQPQHF,TGCGCCAGCAGCACCGGACAGGGTGGCCAGCCCCAGCATTTT
-,-,14,TRBJ2-3,TRBV5-1,CASSPSYNTDTQYF,TGCGCCAGCAGCCCTAGCTACAACACAGATACGCAGTATTTT
-,-,12,TRBJ2-1,TRBV12-3/TRBV12-4,CASTTGCNEQFF,TGTGCCAGCACCACAGGTTGCAATGAGCAGTTCTTC
-,-,13,TRBJ2-5,TRBV28,CATTAGSQETQYF,TGTGCCACTACCGCGGGGTCCCAAGAGACCCAGTACTTC
-,-,14,TRBJ2-2,TRBV29-1,CSVVMGSNSGELFF,TGCAGCGTTGTAATGGGCAGCAACAGTGGGGAGCTGTTTTTT
few,-,17,TRBJ2-5,TRBV29-1,CSVAGALPRASGETQYF,TGCAGCGTTGCAGGGGCCCTACCCCGCGCTAGCGGAGAGACCCAGTACTTC
-,TRBD2,15,TRBJ2-7,TRBV20-1,CSARDPGLAGREQYF,TGCAGTGCTAGAGACCCGGGACTAGCGGGACGCGAGCAGTACTTC